This T cell receptor beta chain was captured by sequencing in a study of blood T cell repertoires in COVID-19. Across the study: PBMCs, B-cell-depleted T cells, or T cells were the source of the cDNA or gDNA that made up the material.

This clone was seen a handful of times. Participants' reported clinical history set cohort assignment. Per the original methods: Nucleated cell number was recorded as an estimate derived from reference gene primer amplification. Data came from immunoSEQ multiplex PCR; TCRdb stores just in-frame clones and leaves some out. The DNA was the basis for D and trimming; V, J and clone size are from that table. The table has 150,000 to 200,000 clones, 70% to 80% seen once; the top ten hold 14%. Trimming cost V 4 bases and J 4 bases, with 14 bases left between them. From germline, CDR1 is MNHEY and CDR2 SVGEGT. The CDR3 has 14 residues.

The sequence was collected from a man in his 60s who had been exposed to COVID-19. The sequenced material came from PBMCs or T cells enriched from blood (not recorded which). The chain joins TRBV6-2 or TRBV6-3 to TRBJ2-7; weak D call: TRBD2 (6 bases). The DNA for the CDR3 is TGTGCCAGCAGTTTTGGGGTCGGGAGATACGAGCAGTACTTC. Its protein is CASSFGVGRYEQYF.